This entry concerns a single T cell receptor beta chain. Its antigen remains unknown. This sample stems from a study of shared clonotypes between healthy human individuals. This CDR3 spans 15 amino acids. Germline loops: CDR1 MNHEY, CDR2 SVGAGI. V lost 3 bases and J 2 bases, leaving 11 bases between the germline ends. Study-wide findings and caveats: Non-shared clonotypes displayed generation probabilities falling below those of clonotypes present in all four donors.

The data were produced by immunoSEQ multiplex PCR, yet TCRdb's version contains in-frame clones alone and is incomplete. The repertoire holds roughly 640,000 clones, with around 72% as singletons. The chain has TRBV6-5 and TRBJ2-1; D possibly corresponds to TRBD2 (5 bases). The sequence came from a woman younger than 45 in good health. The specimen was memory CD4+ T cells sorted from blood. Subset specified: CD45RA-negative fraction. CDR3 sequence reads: CASSYSSGAYNEQFF. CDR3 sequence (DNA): TGTGCCAGCAGTTATTCAAGCGGAGCCTACAATGAGCAGTTCTTC.